This T cell receptor beta chain originates from a study of blood T cells in healthy people across ages. Study-wide background: Template switching picked up about one barcoded beta molecule for each two T cells. Study-level results: Diversity was estimated from one million T cells, and these estimates were considered underestimates. A roughly linear fall in TCR beta diversity per million T cells was seen with increasing age.

This clonotype was recorded a few times. The antigen is unknown. With 2 bases clipped from V and 8 bases from J, the junction kept 6 bases outside the gene matches. The CDR3 runs to 14 residues. PCR was performed a second time for about 7 to 11 cycles using a sample-barcoded 5' primer and a J-beta primer mix. TCRdb independently ran MiXCR on the 5' RACE reads; one entry per CDR3 protein. The sample lists some 1.1 million distinct CDR3 sequences, roughly two fifths occurring once. The amount of total RNA extracted per sample was at least 5 micrograms. Material for sequencing was blood. This sequence originates from a man aged 18 to 30 in good health. The V and J genes are TRBV12-3 or TRBV12-4 and TRBJ2-3; 8 nucleotides agree with TRBD1. The CDR3 protein is CASSLSQGASTQYF. In DNA, the CDR3 is TGTGCCAGCAGTTTATCCCAGGGGGCTAGTACGCAGTATTTT.